The sequence of this T cell receptor beta chain was determined in a study of OX40 agonist ivuxolimab in advanced cancers. Study context: Ivuxolimab is an agonistic anti-OX40 (CD134) antibody, and patients were treated with it. Three individuals attained partial responses, comprising one hepatocellular carcinoma case and two cutaneous melanoma cases. Hepatocellular carcinoma, melanoma, renal cell or head and neck cancer occurred in dose-escalation patients. Findings and caveats of the study: In CD8+ T cells, expanded clones were on average more numerous than in CD4+.

Germline CDR1 SQVTM, CDR2 ANQGSEA. V lost 4 bases to trimming and J lost 6 bases; unmatched junction nucleotides: 5. This CDR3 has 14 residues. With respect to this clone: The antigen remains undetermined.

TCRdb's copy holds only in-frame clones and misses some; the assay was immunoSEQ multiplex PCR. The table includes 50,000 to 75,000 clones, roughly 87% detected once. This receptor was identified in an adult with an advanced solid tumor such as melanoma, head and neck, liver or kidney cancer. The V gene is TRBV29-1, the J gene TRBJ2-1, with 11 positions matching TRBD1. Here the sequenced sample was CD4+ or CD8+ T cells sorted from blood, taken in a trial of the OX40 agonist ivuxolimab. This CDR3 reads CSVVRTGGINEQFF. DNA for the CDR3: TGCAGCGTTGTTCGGACAGGGGGCATCAATGAGCAGTTCTTC.